What follows are 20 T cell receptor beta chains derived from one specimen sequenced in a study of neurological immune-mediated disorders. In TCRdb, the 5' RACE reads were re-called with MiXCR into one record per CDR3 protein. Of about 84,000 distinct CDR3 sequences in the sample, 10% to 13% were seen once. Sequenced input: PBMCs. These receptors all come from a man aged 40-49 years in good health.

This clonotype showed up just a few times. The rearrangement joins TRBV3-1 to TRBJ1-1; D remains ambiguous. Deletions cut 3 bases from V and 7 bases from J, with 9 bases between. CDR1 and CDR2 from the germline V gene are LGHDT and YNNKEL (reference sequence). This CDR3 region has 12 residues. Here the CDR3 reads CASSHGNDEAFF. In DNA, the CDR3 is TGTGCCAGCAGCCACGGCAATGATGAAGCTTTCTTT.

This clonotype was seen repeatedly, ten times or more. The rearrangement uses TRBV5-5 and TRBJ2-5, with D maybe TRBD2 (5 bases). CDR1 and CDR2 from the germline V gene are SGHKS and YYEKEE (reference sequence). CDR3 length: 15 amino acids. Trimming pared 2 bases from V and 5 bases from J, leaving 16 bases between. The CDR3 sequence: CASSLPSAGGETQYF. CDR3 nucleotide sequence: TGTGCCAGCAGCTTACCGTCGGCGGGTGGGGAGACCCAGTACTTC.

This clonotype was seen many times. The V call is TRBV11-2, the J call TRBJ2-3; D is uncertain. This CDR3 comprises 14 residues. Germline V gives CDR1 SGHAT, CDR2 FQNNGV. The germline V and J ends were trimmed by 1 base and 2 bases, with 7 bases remaining between them. The chain's CDR3 is CASSLAVFTDTQYF. Written as DNA, the CDR3 is TGTGCCAGCAGCTTAGCGGTGTTCACAGATACGCAGTATTTT.

This clonotype was seen repeatedly, ten times or more. This chain links TRBV28 with TRBJ2-3; 11 bases map to TRBD1. The CDR3 totals 16 residues. V lost 2 bases, J lost 5 bases, and 6 bases stayed unmatched. Germline V gene sequence: CDR1 MDHEN, CDR2 SYDVKM. DNA for the CDR3: TGTGCCAGCAGTTTACTGACGGGACAGGGGGGAGATACGCAGTATTTT. Its protein is CASSLLTGQGGDTQYF.

This clonotype appeared many times. Here the CDR3 DNA reads TGTGCCAGCAGTTACTCGTTACAGGGGCTGACTGAAGCTTTCTTT. It encodes CASSYSLQGLTEAFF. The chain couples TRBV6-6 to TRBJ1-1; 7 nucleotides agree with TRBD1. Per germline, CDR1 MNHNY and CDR2 SVGAGI (reference sequence). V dropped 0 bases and J dropped 5; count of bases not matched to a gene: 6. This CDR3 is 15 amino acids long.

This clonotype has ten or more counts. V gene TRBV5-5 combines with J gene TRBJ1-1, with 8 bases identical to TRBD1. The CDR3 is 15 residues long. Trimming took 0 bases from V and 2 from J; bases not matched to a gene: 3. The germline V gene has CDR1 SGHKS and CDR2 YYEKEE (reference sequence). The CDR3 region is CASSLARGRNTEAFF. The CDR3 nucleotides read TGTGCCAGCAGCTTGGCCAGGGGGCGCAACACTGAAGCTTTCTTT.

This clonotype was counted ten times or more. The chain combines TRBV7-9 with TRBJ1-1; D possibly corresponds to TRBD1 (6 bases). The CDR3 consists of 17 residues. Per germline, CDR1 SEHNR and CDR2 FQNEAQ (reference sequence). Trimming took 4 bases from V and 6 from J, leaving 24 bases between them. CDR3 sequence: CASSSSRISGADAEAFF. The CDR3 DNA reads as TGTGCCAGCAGCTCTAGCCGGATATCGGGGGCCGACGCTGAAGCTTTCTTT.

This clonotype was seen at least ten times. The chain links TRBV7-3 to TRBJ2-5, with unresolved D. Per the germline V gene, CDR1 is SGHTA and CDR2 is FQGTGA. V was trimmed by 3 bases and J by 5 bases, leaving 13 bases between them. There are 14 residues in the CDR3. The CDR3 DNA reads TGTGCCAGCAGCTTCTACGGGCGCGGCGAGACCCAGTACTTC. Translation gives CASSFYGRGETQYF.

This clonotype came up many times. The rearrangement links TRBV28 to TRBJ1-2, with D hard to call. V was shortened by 3 bases and J by 4 bases, with 6 bases between the two germline ends. The V gene's germline CDR1 is MDHEN and CDR2 SYDVKM. CDR3 length: 12 amino acids. The CDR3 bases are TGTGCCAGCAGTTTCGACACCTATGGCTACACCTTC. This translates into CASSFDTYGYTF.

This clonotype appeared many times. V gene TRBV12-3 or TRBV12-4 combines with J gene TRBJ2-5; tentative D call: TRBD2 (5 bases). V dropped 3 bases and J dropped 4 bases, with 9 bases sitting between them. The CDR3 sequence is 13 residues long. CDR3 sequence (DNA): TGTGCCAGCAGTTTTGTGGGGAGAGAGACCCAGTACTTC. Encoded protein: CASSFVGRETQYF.

In its sample, this clonotype was seen many times. The chain couples TRBV6-5 to TRBJ1-5, with D hard to call. This CDR3 contains 14 residues. The V gene lost 8 bases and the J gene lost 4 bases, with 15 bases spanning the gap. In germline, CDR1 is MNHEY, CDR2 SVGAGI. CDR3 residues: CASQGRDRNQPQHF. CDR3 DNA sequence: TGTGCCAGCCAAGGACGGGATAGGAATCAGCCCCAGCATTTT.

This clonotype appeared many times. The chain recombines TRBV5-6 with TRBJ1-1; the D gene is possibly TRBD1 (6 bases). The germline V and J ends were trimmed by 3 bases and 10 bases, with 16 bases remaining between them. The germline V gene encodes CDR1 SGHDT and CDR2 YYEEEE. This CDR3 region has 13 residues. The CDR3 DNA is TGTGCCAGCAGCTCTACAGGGTCGAAAGTAGCTTTCTTT. Amino acids: CASSSTGSKVAFF.

The sample holds many counts of this clonotype. The genes are TRBV9 and TRBJ1-4; D remains unclear. Trimming stripped 0 bases from V and 4 bases from J, with 4 bases between. The CDR3 length is 13 residues. Per germline, CDR1 SGDLS and CDR2 YYNGEE. In DNA form, the CDR3 reads TGTGCCAGCAGCGTAGATGTTAATGAAAAACTGTTTTTT. Protein: CASSVDVNEKLFF.

This clonotype has at least ten counts. V gene TRBV5-1 combines with J gene TRBJ2-7, with TRBD2 identical over 7 bases. CDR1 is SGHRS and CDR2 is YFSETQ in the germline V gene. The V and J ends lost 4 bases and 0 bases, in that order; junction bases with no gene match: 4. The CDR3 loop spans 14 amino acids. The CDR3 protein is CASSPGTNSYEQYF. CDR3 coding DNA: TGCGCCAGCAGCCCCGGGACTAACTCCTACGAGCAGTACTTC.

Ten or more counts support this clonotype. The rearrangement uses TRBV20-1 and TRBJ2-1; D unresolved. Germline V gene lookup returns CDR1 DFQATT and CDR2 SNEGSKA (reference sequence). This CDR3 contains 11 residues. With 7 bases removed from V and 8 bases from J, the gap between germline ends came to 12 bases. The CDR3 region has the DNA TGCAGTGTCAAGGTCTTAGATGAGCAGTTCTTC. Translation: CSVKVLDEQFF.

This clonotype was seen ten or more times. This chain uses TRBV29-1 with TRBJ1-1; D remains unclear. Germline lookup yields CDR1 SQVTM and CDR2 ANQGSEA. The CDR3 is 16 residues long. The V end was cut by 4 bases, the J end by 2 bases, with 20 bases between. Here the CDR3 DNA reads TGCAGCGTTGCCGTAAGAGCGACCGGGATAAACACTGAAGCTTTCTTT. As protein: CSVAVRATGINTEAFF.

At least ten counts were recorded for this clonotype. The DNA of the CDR3 is TGTGCCAGCAGCCACCGTGACGAGAACACTGAAGCTTTCTTT. Translated, it gives CASSHRDENTEAFF. The chain couples TRBV4-2 to TRBJ1-1; D ambiguous. The germline gives CDR1 LGHNA, CDR2 YNFKEQ. Deletions cut 3 bases from V and 1 base from J, with 9 bases between. The CDR3 consists of 14 residues.

This clonotype came up many times. Here the CDR3 reads CASSRRTVREGETQYF. CDR3 sequence (DNA): TGTGCCAGCAGTCGAAGGACAGTCCGGGAGGGAGAGACCCAGTACTTC. This chain links TRBV11-1 with TRBJ2-5; the match to TRBD2 covers 8 bases. CDR1 is SGHAT and CDR2 is FQDESV in the germline V gene (reference sequence). CDR3 length: 16 residues. The J segment lost 4 bases and the V segment lost 6 bases, leaving 13 bases of the junction unmatched.

In its sample, this clonotype was seen many times. This sequence joins TRBV5-1 and TRBJ2-7; tentatively, D is TRBD2 (6 bases). CDR3 length equals 14 residues. Germline V lookup: CDR1 SGHRS, CDR2 YFSETQ. Trimming took off 4 bases at V and 3 bases at J, with 14 bases between the two ends. The DNA of the CDR3 is TGCGCCAGCAGCAGGGAGATAGCGGACTACGAGCAGTACTTC. It encodes CASSREIADYEQYF.

This clonotype was seen repeatedly, ten times or more. This chain links TRBV6-5 with TRBJ2-2; D might be TRBD2 (6 bases). Trimming took off 2 bases at V and 7 bases at J, with 14 bases between the two ends. Germline loops: CDR1 MNHEY, CDR2 SVGAGI. There are 15 residues in the CDR3. The CDR3 spells CASSYGGVGGGELFF. The DNA for the CDR3 is TGTGCCAGCAGTTACGGCGGGGTAGGAGGCGGGGAGCTGTTTTTT.